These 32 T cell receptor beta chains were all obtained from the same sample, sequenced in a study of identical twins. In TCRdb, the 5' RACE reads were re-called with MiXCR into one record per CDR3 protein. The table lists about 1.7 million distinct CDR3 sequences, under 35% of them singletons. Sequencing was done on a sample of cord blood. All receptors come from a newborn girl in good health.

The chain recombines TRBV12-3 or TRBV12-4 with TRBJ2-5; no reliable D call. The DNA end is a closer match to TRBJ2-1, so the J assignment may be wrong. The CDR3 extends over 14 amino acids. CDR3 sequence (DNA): TGTGCCAGCAGTCTTAGAAAAACCCAAGAGACCCAGTTCTTC. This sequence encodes CASSLRKTQETQFF.

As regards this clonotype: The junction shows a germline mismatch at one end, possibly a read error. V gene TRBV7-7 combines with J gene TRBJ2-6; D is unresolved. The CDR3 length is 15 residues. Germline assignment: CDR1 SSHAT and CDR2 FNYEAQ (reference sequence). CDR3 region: CASSLTTSGANVLTF. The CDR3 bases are TGTGCTAGCAGCTTAACTACCTCTGGGGCCAACGTCCTGACTTTC.

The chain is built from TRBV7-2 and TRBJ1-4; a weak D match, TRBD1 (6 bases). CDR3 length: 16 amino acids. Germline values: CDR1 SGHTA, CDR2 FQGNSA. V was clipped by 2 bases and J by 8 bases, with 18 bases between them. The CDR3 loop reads CASSLNFYQGTEKLFF. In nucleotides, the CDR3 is TGTGCCAGCAGCTTAAATTTTTACCAGGGGACGGAAAAACTGTTTTTT.

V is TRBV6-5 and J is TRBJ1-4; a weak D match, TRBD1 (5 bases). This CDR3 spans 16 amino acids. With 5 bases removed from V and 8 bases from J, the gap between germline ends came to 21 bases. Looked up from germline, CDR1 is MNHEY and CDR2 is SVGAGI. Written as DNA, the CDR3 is TGTGCCAGCAGTCCCACCTACGGCAGGGTACGGGAAAAACTGTTTTTT. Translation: CASSPTYGRVREKLFF.

The CDR3 protein is CSAKREEGGYEQFF. In DNA, the CDR3 is TGCAGTGCTAAGCGGGAGGAGGGGGGATATGAGCAGTTCTTC. V gene TRBV20-1 combines with J gene TRBJ2-1, with 9 nucleotides matching TRBD2. The CDR3 consists of 14 residues. J lost 8 bases, V lost 4 bases, and 9 bases had no gene match. Germline values: CDR1 DFQATT, CDR2 SNEGSKA (reference sequence).

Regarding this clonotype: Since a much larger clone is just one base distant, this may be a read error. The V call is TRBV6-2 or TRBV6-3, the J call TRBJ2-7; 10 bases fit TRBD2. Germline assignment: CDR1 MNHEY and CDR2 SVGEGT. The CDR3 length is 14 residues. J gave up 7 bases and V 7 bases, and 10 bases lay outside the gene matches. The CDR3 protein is CASKREGRSNEQYF. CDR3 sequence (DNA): TGTGCCAGCAAGCGGGAGGGCCGTTCTAATGAGCAGTACTTC.

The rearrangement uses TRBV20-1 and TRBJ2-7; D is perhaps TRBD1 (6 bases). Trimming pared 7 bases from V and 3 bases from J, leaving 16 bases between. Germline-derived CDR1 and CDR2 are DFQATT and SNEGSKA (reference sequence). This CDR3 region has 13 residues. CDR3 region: CSVETGLGYEQYF. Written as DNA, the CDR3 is TGCAGTGTTGAAACAGGGTTAGGCTACGAGCAGTACTTC.

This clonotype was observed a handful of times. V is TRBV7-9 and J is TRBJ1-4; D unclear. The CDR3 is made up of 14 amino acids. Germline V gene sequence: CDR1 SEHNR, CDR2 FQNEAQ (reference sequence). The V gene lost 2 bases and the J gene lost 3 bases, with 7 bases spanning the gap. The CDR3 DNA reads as TGTGCCAGCAGCTTACTCGTAGCTAATGAAAAACTGTTTTTT. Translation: CASSLLVANEKLFF.

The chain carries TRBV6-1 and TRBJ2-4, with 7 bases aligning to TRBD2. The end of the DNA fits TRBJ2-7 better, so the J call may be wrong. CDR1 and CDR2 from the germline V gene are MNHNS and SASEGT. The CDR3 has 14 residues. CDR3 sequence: CASLMRGSVYEQYF. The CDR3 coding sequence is TGTGCCAGCCTTATGCGGGGGTCGGTTTACGAGCAGTACTTC.

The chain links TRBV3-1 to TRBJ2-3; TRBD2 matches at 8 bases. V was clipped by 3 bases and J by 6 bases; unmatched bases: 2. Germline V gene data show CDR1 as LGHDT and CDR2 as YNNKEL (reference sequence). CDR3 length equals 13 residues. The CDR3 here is CASSHSGGDTQYF. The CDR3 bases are TGTGCCAGCAGCCACTCGGGAGGGGATACGCAGTATTTT.

CDR3 nucleotides: TGTGCCACCAGTGATTTGGGAGAAGAGCAGTACTTC. This codes for CATSDLGEEQYF. This chain uses TRBV24-1 with TRBJ2-5; D unclear. V was trimmed by 0 bases and J by 11 bases, leaving 9 bases between them. Germline V CDR1 and CDR2: KGHDR, SFDVKD. The CDR3 runs to 12 residues.

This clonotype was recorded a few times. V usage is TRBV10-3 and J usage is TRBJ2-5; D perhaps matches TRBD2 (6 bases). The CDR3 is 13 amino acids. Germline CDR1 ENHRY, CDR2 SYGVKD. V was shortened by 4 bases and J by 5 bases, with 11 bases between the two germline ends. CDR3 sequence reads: CAISASSVETQYF. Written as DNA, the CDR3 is TGTGCCATCAGTGCCTCTAGCGTCGAGACCCAGTACTTC.

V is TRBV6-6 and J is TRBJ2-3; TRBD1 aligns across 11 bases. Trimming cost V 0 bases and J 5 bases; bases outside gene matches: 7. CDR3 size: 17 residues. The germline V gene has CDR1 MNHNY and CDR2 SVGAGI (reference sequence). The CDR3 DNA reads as TGTGCCAGCAGTTACTCAAGGGGGGACAGGGGGATAGATACGCAGTATTTT. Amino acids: CASSYSRGDRGIDTQYF.

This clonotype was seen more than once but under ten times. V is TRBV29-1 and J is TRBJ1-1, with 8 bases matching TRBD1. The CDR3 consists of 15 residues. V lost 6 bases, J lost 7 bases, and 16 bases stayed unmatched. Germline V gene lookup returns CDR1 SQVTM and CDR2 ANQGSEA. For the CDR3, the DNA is TGCAGCGTGACCCGCAGGGGGCCCTGGAGGAGTGAAGCTTTCTTT. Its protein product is CSVTRRGPWRSEAFF. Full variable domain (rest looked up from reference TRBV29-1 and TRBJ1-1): SAVISQKPSRDICQRGTSLTIQCQVDSQVTMMFWYRQQPGQSLTLIATANQGSEATYESGFVIDKFPISRPNLTFSTLTVSNMSPEDSSIYLCSVTRRGPWRSEAFFGQGTRLTVV.

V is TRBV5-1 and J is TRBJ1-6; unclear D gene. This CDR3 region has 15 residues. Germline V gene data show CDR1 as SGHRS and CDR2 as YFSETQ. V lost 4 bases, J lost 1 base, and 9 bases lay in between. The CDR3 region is CASSPSGSYNSPLHF. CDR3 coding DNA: TGCGCCAGCAGCCCCTCGGGATCCTATAATTCACCCCTCCACTTT.

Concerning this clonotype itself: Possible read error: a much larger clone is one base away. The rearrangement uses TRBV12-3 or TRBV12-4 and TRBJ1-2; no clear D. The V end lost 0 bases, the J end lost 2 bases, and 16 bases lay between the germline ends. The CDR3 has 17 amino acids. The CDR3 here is CASSLARLGRLNYGYTF. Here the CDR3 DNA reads TGTGCCAGCAGTTTAGCGCGTTTAGGCAGGCTCAACTATGGCTACACCTTC.

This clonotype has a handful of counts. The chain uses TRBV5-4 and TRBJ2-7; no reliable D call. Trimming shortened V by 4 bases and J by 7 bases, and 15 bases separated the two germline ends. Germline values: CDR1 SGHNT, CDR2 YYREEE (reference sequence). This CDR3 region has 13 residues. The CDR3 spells CASSPPSLGEQYF. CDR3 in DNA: TGTGCCAGCAGCCCCCCATCCCTCGGGGAGCAGTACTTC.

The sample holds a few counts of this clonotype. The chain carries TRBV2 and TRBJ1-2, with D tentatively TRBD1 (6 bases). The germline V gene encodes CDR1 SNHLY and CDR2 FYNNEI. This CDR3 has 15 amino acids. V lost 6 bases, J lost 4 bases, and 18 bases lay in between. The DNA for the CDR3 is TGTGCCAGCAGGGATCTCAGGGGCCCGCTCTATGGCTACACCTTC. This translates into CASRDLRGPLYGYTF.

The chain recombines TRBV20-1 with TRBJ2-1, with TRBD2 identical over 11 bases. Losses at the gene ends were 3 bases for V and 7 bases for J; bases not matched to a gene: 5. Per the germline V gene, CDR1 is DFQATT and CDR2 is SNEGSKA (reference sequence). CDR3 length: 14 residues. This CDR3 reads CSARATSGINEQFF. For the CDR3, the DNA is TGCAGTGCTAGGGCGACTAGCGGGATTAATGAGCAGTTCTTC.

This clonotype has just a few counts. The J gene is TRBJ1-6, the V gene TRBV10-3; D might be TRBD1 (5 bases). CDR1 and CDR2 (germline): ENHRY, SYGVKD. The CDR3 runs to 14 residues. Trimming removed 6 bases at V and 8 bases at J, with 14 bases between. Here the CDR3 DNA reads TGTGCCATCAGCCGGACATTCCGTGATTCACCCCTCCACTTT. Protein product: CAISRTFRDSPLHF.

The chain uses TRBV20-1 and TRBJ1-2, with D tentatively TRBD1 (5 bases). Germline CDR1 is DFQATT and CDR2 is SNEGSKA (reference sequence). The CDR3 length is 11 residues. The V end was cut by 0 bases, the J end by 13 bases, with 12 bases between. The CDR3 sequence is CSARDLGAGTF. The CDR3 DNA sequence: TGCAGTGCTAGAGATTTAGGGGCGGGCACCTTC.

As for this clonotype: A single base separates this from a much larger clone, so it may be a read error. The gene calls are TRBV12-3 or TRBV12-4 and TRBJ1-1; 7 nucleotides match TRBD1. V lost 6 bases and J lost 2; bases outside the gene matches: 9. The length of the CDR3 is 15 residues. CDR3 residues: CASSLQGTINTEAFF. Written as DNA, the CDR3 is TGTGCCAGCAGCTTACAGGGGACCATAAACACTGAAGCTTTCTTT.

The CDR3 protein is CASSEPTQYF. Written as DNA, the CDR3 is TGTGCCAGCAGTGAGCCGACCCAGTACTTC. V and J are TRBV2 and TRBJ2-5; D gene ambiguous. Trimming took 3 bases from V and 7 from J, leaving 3 bases between them. The CDR3 covers 10 residues. CDR1 SNHLY and CDR2 FYNNEI come from the germline V gene.

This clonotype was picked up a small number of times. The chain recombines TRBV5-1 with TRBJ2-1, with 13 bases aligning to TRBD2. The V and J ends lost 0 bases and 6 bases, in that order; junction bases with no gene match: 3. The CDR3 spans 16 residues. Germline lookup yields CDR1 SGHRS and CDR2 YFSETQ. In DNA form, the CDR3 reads TGCGCCAGCAGCTTGGTTGGACTAGCGGGAGTCAATGAGCAGTTCTTC. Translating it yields CASSLVGLAGVNEQFF. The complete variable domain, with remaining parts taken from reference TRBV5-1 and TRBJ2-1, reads KAGVTQTPRYLIKTRGQQVTLSCSPISGHRSVSWYQQTPGQGLQFLFEYFSETQRNKGNFPGRFSGRQFSNSRSEMNVSTLELGDSALYLCASSLVGLAGVNEQFFGPGTRLTVL.

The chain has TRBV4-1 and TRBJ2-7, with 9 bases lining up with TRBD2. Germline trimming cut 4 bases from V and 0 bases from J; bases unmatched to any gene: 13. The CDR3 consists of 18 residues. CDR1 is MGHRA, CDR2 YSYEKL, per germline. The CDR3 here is CASSPRRLAATSSYEQYF. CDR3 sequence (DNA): TGCGCCAGCAGCCCCCGCCGACTAGCGGCAACTAGCTCCTACGAGCAGTACTTC.

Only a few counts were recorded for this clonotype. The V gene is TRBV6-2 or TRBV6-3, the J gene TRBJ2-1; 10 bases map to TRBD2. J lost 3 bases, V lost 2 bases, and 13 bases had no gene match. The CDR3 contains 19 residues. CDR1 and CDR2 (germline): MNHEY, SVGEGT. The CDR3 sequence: CASSYALPSGGPLYNEQFF. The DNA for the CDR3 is TGTGCCAGCAGTTACGCCCTACCTAGCGGGGGCCCCCTCTACAATGAGCAGTTCTTC.

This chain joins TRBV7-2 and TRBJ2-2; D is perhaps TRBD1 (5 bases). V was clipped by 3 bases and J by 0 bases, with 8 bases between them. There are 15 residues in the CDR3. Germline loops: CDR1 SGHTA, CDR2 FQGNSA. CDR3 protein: CASSFRQTNTGELFF. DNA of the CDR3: TGTGCCAGCAGCTTTCGACAGACGAACACCGGGGAGCTGTTTTTT. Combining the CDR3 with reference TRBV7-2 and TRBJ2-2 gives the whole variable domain GAGVSQSPSNKVTEKGKDVELRCDPISGHTALYWYRQSLGQGLEFLIYFQGNSAPDKSGLPSDRFSAERTGGSVSTLTIQRTQQEDSAVYLCASSFRQTNTGELFFGEGSRLTVL.

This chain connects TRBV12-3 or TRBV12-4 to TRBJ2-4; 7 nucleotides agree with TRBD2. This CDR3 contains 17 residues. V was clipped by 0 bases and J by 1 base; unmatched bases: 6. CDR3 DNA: TGTGCCAGCAGTTTAGCGGGAGGGCGGGGGGCCAAAAACATTCAGTACTTC. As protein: CASSLAGGRGAKNIQYF.

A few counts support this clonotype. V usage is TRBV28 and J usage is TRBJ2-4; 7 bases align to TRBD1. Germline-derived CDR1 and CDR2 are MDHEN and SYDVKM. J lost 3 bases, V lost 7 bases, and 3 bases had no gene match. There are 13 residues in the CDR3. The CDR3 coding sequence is TGTGCCAGCAAAGGACAGGACAAAAACATTCAGTACTTC. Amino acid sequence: CASKGQDKNIQYF.

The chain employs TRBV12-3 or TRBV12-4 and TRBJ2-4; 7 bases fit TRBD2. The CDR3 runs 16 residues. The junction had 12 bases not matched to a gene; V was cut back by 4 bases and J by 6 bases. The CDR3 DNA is TGTGCCAGCAGTTCTTGGGGAGGGGATGTTGGAAACATTCAGTACTTC. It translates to CASSSWGGDVGNIQYF.

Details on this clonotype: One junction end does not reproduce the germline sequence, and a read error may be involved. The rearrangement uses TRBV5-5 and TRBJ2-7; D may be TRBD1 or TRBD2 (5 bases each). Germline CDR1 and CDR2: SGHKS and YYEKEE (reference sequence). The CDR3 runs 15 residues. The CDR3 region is CASGLGPGEAYEQYF. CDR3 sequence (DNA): TGTGCCAGCGGCTTGGGACCAGGAGAGGCCTACGAGCAGTACTTC.

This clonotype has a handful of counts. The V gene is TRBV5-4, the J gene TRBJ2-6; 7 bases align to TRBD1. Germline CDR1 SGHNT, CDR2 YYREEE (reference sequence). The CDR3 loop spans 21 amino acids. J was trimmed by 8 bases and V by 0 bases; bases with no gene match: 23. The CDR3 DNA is TGTGCCAGCAGCTTGGCACCCCCGATTGGACAGGCAGCTAATTGGACCAACGTCCTGACTTTC. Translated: CASSLAPPIGQAANWTNVLTF.